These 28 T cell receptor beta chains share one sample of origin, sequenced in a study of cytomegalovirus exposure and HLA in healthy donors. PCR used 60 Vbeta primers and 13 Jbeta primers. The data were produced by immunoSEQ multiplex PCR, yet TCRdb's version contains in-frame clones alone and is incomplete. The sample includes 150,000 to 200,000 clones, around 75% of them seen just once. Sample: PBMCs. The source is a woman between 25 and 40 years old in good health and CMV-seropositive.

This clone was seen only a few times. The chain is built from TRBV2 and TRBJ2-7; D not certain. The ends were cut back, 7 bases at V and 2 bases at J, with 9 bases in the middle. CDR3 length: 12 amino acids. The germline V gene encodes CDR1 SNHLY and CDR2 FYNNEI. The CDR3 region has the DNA TGTGCCAGCAACAACCCAGCCTACGAGCAGTACTTC. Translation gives CASNNPAYEQYF.

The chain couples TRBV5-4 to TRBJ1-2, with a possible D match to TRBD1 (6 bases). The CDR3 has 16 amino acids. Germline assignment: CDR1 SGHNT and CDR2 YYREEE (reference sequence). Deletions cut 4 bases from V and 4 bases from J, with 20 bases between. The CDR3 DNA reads TGTGCCAGCAGCACTGAACCGAACAGGGTCATCTATGGCTACACCTTC. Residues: CASSTEPNRVIYGYTF.

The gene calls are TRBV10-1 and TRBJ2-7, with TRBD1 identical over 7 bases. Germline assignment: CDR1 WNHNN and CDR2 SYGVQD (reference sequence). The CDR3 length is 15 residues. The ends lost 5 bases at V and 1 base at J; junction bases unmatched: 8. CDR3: CASSNRDSVSYEQYF. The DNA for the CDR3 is TGCGCCAGCAGTAACCGGGACAGCGTTTCCTACGAGCAGTACTTC.

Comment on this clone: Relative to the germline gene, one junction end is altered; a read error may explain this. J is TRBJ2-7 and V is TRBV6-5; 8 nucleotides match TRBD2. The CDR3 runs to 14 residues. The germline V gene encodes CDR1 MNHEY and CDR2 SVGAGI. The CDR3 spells CASGYGREIDEQYF. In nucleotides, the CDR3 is TGTGCCAGCGGTTACGGGAGGGAAATCGACGAGCAGTACTTC.

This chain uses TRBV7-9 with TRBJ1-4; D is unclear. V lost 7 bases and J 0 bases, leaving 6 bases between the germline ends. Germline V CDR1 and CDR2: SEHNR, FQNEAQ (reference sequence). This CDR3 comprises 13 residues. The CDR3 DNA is TGTGCCAGCACCGGGACAACTAATGAAAAACTGTTTTTT. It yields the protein CASTGTTNEKLFF.

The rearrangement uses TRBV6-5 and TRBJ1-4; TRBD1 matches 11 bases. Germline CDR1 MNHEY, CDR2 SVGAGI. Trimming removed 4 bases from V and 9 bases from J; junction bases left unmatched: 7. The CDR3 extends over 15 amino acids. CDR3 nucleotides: TGTGCCAGCAGTTTTGCCGGGACAGGGGGGAAAAAACTGTTTTTT. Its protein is CASSFAGTGGKKLFF.

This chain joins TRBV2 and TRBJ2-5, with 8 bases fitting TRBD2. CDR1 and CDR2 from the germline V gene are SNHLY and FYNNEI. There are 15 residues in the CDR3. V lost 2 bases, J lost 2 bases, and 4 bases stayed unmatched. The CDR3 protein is CASSEIQRGQETQYF. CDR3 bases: TGTGCCAGCAGTGAAATTCAGCGGGGGCAAGAGACCCAGTACTTC.

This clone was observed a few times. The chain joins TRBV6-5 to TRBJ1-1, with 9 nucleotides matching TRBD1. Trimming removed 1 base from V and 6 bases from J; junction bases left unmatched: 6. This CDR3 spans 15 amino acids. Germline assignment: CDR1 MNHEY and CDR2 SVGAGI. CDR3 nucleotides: TGTGCCAGCAGTTACTTCGGACAGGGGATCTCTGAAGCTTTCTTT. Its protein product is CASSYFGQGISEAFF.

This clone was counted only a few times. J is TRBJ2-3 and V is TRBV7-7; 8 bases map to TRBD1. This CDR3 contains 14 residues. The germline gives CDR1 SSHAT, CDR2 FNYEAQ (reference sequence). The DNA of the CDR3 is TGTGCTAGCCAAGTAGGACAGGGAACAGATACGCAGTATTTT. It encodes CASQVGQGTDTQYF.

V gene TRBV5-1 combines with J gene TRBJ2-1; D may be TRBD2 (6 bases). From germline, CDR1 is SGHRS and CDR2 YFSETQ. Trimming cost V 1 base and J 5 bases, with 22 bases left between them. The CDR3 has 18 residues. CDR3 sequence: CASSLSVASAILDNEQFF. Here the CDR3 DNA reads TGCGCCAGCAGCTTGAGTGTTGCTAGCGCTATCCTAGACAATGAGCAGTTCTTC.

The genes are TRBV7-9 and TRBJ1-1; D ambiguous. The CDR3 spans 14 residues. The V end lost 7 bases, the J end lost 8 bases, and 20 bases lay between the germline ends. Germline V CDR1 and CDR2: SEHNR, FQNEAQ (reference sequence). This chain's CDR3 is CASTPREGKMEAFF. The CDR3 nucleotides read TGTGCCAGCACCCCAAGAGAGGGAAAGATGGAAGCTTTCTTT.

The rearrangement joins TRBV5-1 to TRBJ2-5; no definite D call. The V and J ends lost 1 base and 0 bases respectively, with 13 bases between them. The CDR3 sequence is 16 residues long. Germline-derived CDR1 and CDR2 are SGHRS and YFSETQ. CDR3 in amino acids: CASSLSGWADQETQYF. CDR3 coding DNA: TGCGCCAGCAGCTTGTCAGGATGGGCAGACCAAGAGACCCAGTACTTC.

Here the CDR3 reads CASSGTSRHEQYF. Here the CDR3 DNA reads TGTGCCAGCAGCGGGACTAGTCGGCACGAGCAGTACTTC. The chain links TRBV5-5 to TRBJ2-7, with 8 bases that match TRBD2. The germline gives CDR1 SGHKS, CDR2 YYEKEE (reference sequence). V dropped 4 bases and J dropped 5; count of bases not matched to a gene: 5. The length of the CDR3 is 13 residues.

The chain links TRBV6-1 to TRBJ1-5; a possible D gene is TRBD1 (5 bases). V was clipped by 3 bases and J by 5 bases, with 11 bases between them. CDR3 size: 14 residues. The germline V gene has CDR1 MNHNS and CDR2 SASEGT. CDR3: CASSDAGGDQPQHF. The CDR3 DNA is TGTGCCAGCAGTGACGCGGGGGGAGATCAGCCCCAGCATTTT.

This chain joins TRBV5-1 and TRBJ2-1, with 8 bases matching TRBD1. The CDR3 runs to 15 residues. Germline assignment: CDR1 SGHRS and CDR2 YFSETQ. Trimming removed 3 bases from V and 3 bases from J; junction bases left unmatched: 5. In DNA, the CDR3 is TGCGCCAGCAGCTCCATCGGGACAGGCTACAATGAGCAGTTCTTC. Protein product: CASSSIGTGYNEQFF. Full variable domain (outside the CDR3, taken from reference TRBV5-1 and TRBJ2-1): KAGVTQTPRYLIKTRGQQVTLSCSPISGHRSVSWYQQTPGQGLQFLFEYFSETQRNKGNFPGRFSGRQFSNSRSEMNVSTLELGDSALYLCASSSIGTGYNEQFFGPGTRLTVL.

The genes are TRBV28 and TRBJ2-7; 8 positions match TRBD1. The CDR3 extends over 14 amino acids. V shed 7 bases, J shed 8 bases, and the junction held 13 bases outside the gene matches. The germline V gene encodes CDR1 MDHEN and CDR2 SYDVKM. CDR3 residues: CASTSRDRRLKQYF. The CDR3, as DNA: TGTGCCAGCACATCAAGGGACAGGCGTCTCAAGCAGTACTTC. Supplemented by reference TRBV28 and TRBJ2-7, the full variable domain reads DVKVTQSSRYLVKRTGEKVFLECVQDMDHENMFWYRQDPGLGLRLIYFSYDVKMKEKGDIPEGYSVSREKKERFSLILESASTNQTSMYLCASTSRDRRLKQYFGPGTRLTVT.

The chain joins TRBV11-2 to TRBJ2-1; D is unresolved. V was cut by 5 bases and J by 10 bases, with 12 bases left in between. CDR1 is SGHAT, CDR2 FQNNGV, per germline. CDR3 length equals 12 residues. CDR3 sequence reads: CASSENRWEQFF. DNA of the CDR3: TGTGCCAGCAGCGAGAACCGCTGGGAGCAGTTCTTC.

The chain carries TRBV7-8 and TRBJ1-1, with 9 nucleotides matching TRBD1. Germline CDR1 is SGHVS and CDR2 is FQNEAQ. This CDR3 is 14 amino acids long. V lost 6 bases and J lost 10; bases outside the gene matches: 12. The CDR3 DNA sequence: TGTGCCAGCAGGCAACCGGGACAGGGAGGGGTAGCTTTCTTT. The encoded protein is CASRQPGQGGVAFF.

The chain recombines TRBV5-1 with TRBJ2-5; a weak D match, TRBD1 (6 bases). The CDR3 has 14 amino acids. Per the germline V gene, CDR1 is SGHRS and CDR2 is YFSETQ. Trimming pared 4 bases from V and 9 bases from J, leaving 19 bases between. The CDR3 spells CASSTNAGTRAQYF. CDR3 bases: TGCGCCAGCAGCACTAATGCCGGGACACGGGCCCAGTACTTC.

CDR3 loop: CSVGVGSYEQYF. The CDR3 coding sequence is TGCAGCGTTGGGGTCGGGTCCTACGAGCAGTACTTC. This chain connects TRBV29-1 to TRBJ2-7; D is uncertain. Per germline, CDR1 SQVTM and CDR2 ANQGSEA. The CDR3 covers 12 residues. With 4 bases removed from V and 1 base from J, the gap between germline ends came to 8 bases.

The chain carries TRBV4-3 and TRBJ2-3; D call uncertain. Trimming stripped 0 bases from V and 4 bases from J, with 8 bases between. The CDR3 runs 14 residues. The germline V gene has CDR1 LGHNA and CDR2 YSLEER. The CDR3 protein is CASSQDRRADTQYF. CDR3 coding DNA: TGCGCCAGCAGCCAAGATCGGAGAGCAGATACGCAGTATTTT.

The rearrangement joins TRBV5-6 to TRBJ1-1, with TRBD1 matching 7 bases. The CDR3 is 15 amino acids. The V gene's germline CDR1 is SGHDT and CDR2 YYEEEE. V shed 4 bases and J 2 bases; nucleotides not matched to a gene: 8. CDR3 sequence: CASSPLRQGNTEAFF. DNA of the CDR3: TGTGCCAGCAGCCCTCTCAGACAGGGTAACACTGAAGCTTTCTTT.

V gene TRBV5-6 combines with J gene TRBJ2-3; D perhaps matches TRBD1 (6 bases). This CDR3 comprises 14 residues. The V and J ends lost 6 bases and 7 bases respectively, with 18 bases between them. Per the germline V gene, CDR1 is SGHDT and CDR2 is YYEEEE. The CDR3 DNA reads TGTGCCAGCACCCCGGACAGAGAACACCATACGCAGTATTTT. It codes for CASTPDREHHTQYF.

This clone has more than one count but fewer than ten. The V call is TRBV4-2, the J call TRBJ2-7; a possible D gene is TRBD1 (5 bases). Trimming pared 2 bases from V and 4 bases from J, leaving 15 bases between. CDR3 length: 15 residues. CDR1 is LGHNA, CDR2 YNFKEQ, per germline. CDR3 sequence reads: CASSQTSAGLYEQYF. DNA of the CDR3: TGTGCCAGCAGCCAAACATCGGCAGGGCTTTACGAGCAGTACTTC.

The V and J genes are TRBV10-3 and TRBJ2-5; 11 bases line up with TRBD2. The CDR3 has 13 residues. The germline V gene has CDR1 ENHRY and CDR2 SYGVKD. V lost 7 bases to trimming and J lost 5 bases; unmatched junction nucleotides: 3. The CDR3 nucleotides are TGTGCCATCAAAATAGCGGGGGGGGAGACCCAGTACTTC. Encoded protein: CAIKIAGGETQYF.

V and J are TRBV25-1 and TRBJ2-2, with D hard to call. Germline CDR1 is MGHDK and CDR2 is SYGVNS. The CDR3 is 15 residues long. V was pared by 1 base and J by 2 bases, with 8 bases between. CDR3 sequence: CASSEFTTNTGELFF. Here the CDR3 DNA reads TGTGCCAGCAGTGAATTTACTACCAACACCGGGGAGCTGTTTTTT.

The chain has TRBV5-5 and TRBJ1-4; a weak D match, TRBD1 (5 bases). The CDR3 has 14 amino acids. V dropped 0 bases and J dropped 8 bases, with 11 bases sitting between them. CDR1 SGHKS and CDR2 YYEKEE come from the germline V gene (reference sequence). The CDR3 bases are TGTGCCAGCAGCTTGGTGGGGCGGGAAGAAAAACTGTTTTTT. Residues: CASSLVGREEKLFF.

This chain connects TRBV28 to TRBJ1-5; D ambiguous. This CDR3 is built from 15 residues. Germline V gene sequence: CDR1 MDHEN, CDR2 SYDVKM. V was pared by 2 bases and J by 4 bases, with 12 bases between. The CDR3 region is CASSLGIGENQPQHF. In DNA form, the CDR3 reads TGTGCCAGCAGTTTAGGTATCGGGGAGAATCAGCCCCAGCATTTT.